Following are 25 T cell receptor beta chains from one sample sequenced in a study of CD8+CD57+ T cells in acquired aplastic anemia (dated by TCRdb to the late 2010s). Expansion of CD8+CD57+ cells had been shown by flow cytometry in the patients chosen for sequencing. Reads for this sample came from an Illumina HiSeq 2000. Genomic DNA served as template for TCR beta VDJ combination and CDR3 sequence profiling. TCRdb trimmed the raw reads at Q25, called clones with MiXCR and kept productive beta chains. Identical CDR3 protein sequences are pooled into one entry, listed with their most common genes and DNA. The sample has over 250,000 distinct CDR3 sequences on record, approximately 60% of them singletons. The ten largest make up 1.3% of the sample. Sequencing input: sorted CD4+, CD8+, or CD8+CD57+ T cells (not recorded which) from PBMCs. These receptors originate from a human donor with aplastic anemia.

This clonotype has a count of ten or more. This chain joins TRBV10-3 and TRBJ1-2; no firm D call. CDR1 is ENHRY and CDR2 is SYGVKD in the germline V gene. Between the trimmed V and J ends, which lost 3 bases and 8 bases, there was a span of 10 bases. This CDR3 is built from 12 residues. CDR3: CAISDDNSGYTF. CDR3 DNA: TGTGCCATCAGTGATGATAACAGCGGCTACACCTTC.

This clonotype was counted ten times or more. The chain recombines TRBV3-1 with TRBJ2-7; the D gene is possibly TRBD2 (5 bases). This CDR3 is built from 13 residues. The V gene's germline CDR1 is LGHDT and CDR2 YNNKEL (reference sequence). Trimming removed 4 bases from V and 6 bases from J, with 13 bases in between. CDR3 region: CASSLGRVGEQYF. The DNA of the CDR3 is TGTGCCAGCAGCCTCGGGCGGGTTGGCGAGCAGTACTTC.

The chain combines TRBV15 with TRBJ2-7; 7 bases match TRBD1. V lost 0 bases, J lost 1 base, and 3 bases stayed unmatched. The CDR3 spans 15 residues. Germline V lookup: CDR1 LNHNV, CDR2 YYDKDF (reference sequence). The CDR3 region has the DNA TGTGCCACCAGCAGAGATACGACAGGGTCCTACGAGCAGTACTTC. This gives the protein CATSRDTTGSYEQYF.

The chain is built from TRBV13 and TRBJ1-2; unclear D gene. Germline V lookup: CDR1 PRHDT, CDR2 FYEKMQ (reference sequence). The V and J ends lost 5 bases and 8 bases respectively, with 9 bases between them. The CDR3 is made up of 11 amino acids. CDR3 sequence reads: CASSPTEGYTF. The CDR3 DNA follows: TGTGCCAGCAGCCCTACCGAGGGCTACACCTTC.

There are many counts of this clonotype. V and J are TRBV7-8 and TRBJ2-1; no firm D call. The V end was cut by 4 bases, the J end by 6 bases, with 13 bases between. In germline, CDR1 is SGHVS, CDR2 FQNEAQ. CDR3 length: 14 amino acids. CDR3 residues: CASSSSRYVNEQFF. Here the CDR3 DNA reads TGTGCCAGCAGCTCAAGTAGGTACGTCAATGAGCAGTTCTTC.

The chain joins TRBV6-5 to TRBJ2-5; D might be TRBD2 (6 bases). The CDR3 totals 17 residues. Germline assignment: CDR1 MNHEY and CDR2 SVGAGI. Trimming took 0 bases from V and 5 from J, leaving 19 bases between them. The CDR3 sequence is CASSYSNPGLYNETQYF. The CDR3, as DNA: TGTGCCAGCAGTTACTCTAATCCGGGACTCTACAATGAGACCCAGTACTTC.

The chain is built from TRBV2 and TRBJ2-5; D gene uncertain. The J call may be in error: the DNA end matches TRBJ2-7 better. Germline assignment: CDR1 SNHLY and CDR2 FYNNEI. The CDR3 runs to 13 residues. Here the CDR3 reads CASSWGVSYEQYF. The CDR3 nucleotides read TGTGCCAGCAGCTGGGGTGTAAGCTACGAGCAGTACTTC.

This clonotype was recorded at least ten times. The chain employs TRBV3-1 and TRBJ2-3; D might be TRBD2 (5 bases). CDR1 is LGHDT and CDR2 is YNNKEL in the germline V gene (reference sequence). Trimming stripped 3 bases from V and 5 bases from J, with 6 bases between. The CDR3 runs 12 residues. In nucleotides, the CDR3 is TGTGCCAGCAGCCAGGGAGTAGATACGCAGTATTTT. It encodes CASSQGVDTQYF.

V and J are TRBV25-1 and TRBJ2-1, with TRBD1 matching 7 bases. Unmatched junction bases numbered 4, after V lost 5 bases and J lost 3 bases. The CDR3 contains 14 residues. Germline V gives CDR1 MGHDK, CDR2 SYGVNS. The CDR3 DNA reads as TGTGCCAGCAGTTCAAGACAGGGCTACAATGAGCAGTTCTTC. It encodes CASSSRQGYNEQFF.

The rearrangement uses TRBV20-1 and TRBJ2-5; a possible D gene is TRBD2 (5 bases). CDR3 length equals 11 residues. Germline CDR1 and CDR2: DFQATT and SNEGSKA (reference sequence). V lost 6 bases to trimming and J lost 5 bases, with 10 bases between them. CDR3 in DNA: TGCAGTGCCTCACTAGGGGAGACCCAGTACTTC. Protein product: CSASLGETQYF.

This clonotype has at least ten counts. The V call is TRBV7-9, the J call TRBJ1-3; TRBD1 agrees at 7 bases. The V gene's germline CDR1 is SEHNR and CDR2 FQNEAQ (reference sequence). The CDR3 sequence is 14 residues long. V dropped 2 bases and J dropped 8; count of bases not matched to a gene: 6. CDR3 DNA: TGTGCCAGCAGCTTACGGGGACAGTCGGACACCATATATTTT. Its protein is CASSLRGQSDTIYF.

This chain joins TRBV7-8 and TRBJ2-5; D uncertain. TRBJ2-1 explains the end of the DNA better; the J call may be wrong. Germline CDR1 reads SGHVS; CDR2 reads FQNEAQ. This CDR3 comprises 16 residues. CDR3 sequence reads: CASSSPRPPRYNEQFF. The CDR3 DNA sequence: TGTGCCAGCAGTTCCCCGAGGCCCCCGAGATACAATGAGCAGTTCTTC.

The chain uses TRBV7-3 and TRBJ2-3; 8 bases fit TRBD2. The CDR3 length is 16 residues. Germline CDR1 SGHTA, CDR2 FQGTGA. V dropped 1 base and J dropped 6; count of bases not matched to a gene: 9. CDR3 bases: TGTGCCAGCAGCTTAAACCCAGGCGGGGGGTCGGATACGCAGTATTTT. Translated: CASSLNPGGGSDTQYF.

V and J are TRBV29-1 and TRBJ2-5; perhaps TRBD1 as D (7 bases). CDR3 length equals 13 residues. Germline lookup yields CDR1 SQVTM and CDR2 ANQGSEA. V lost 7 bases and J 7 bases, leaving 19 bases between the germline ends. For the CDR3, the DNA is TGCAGCGCGCTCGGGGGACAGACCACGACCCAGTACTTC. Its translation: CSALGGQTTTQYF.

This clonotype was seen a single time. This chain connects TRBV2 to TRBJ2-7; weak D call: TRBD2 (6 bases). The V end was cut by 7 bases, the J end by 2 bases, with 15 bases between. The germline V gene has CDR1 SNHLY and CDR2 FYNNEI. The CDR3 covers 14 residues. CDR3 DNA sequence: TGTGCCAGCACTCGGGCGGGACGGACCTACGAGCAGTACTTC. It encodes CASTRAGRTYEQYF.

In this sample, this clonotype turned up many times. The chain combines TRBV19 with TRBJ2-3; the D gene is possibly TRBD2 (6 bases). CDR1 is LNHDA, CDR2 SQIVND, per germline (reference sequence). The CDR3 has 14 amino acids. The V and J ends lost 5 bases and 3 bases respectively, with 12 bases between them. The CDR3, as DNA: TGTGCCAGTAGTTCTCGACTAGAAACAGATACGCAGTATTTT. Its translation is CASSSRLETDTQYF.

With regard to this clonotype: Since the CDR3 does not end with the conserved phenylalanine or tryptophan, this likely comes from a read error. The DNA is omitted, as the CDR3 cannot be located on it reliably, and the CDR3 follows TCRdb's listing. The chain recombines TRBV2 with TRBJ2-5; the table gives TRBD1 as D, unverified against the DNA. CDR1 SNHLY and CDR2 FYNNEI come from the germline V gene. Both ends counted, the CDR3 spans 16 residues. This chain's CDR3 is CASSGTALNYGYTFGS.

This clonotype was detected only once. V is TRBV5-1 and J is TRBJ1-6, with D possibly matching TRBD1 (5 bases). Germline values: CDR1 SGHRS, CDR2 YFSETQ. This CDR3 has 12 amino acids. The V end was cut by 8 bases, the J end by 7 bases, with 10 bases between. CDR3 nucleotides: TGCGCCAGTGGAGAGGGGAATTCACCCCTCCACTTT. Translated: CASGEGNSPLHF.

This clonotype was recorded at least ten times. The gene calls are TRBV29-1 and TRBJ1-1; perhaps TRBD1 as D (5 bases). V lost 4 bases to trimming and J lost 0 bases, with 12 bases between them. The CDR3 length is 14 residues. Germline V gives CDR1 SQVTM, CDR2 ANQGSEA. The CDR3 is CSVGPRVLNTEAFF. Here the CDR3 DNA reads TGCAGCGTTGGGCCCAGGGTTCTGAACACTGAAGCTTTCTTT.

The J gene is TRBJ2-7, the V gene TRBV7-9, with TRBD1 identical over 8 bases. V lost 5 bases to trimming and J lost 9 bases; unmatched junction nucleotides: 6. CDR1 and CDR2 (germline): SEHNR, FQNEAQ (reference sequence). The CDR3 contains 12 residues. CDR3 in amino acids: CASSGQGVGQYF. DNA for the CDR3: TGTGCCAGCAGCGGACAGGGCGTAGGGCAGTACTTC.

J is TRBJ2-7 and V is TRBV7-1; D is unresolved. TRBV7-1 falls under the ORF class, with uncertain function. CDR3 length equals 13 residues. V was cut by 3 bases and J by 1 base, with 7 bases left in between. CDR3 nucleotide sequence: TGTGCCAGCAGCTCGAATCCGTCCTACGAGCAGTACTTC. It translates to CASSSNPSYEQYF.

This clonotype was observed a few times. CDR3 sequence (DNA): TGTGCCATCAGTGGCTCAGGCGGCAATTCACCCCTCCACTTT. Protein sequence: CAISGSGGNSPLHF. The chain joins TRBV10-3 to TRBJ1-6; the D is unclear. CDR1 is ENHRY, CDR2 SYGVKD, per germline. The CDR3 spans 14 residues. The V gene lost 4 bases and the J gene lost 7 bases, with 11 bases spanning the gap.

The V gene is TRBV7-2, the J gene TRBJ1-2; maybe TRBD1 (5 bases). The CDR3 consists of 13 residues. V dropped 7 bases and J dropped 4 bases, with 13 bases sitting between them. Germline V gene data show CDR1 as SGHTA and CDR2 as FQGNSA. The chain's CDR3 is CASTSDGGYGYTF. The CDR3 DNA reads TGTGCCAGCACTTCGGACGGGGGCTATGGCTACACCTTC.

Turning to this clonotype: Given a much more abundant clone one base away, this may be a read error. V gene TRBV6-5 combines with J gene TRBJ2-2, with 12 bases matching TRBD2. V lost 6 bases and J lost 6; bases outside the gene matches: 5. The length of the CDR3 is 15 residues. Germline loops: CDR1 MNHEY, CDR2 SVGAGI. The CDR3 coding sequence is TGTGCCAGCAGAGTACTAGCGGGAGGATCCGGGGAGCTGTTTTTT. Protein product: CASRVLAGGSGELFF.

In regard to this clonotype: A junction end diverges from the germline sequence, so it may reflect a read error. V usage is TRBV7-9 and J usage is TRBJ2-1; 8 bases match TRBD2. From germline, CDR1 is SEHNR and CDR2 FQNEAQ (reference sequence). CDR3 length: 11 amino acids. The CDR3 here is CASSLAGLVLF. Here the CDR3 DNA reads TGTGCCAGCAGCTTAGCGGGACTAGTTCTCTTC.